The 11 T cell receptor beta chains listed next were all sequenced from one sample in a study of PD-L1 blockade in urothelial cancer. Assay: immunoSEQ multiplex PCR; the TCRdb copy retains only in-frame clones and omits some. The data contain under 20,000 clones, about 90% of them singletons. The sequenced sample was PBMCs, obtained around atezolizumab (anti-PD-L1) treatment. The receptors were gathered from a man aged 50 or older with urothelial cancer.

The chain has TRBV30 and TRBJ2-2; possible D gene TRBD1, 6 bases. The CDR3 has 17 amino acids. The germline V gene has CDR1 GTSNPN and CDR2 SVGIG (reference sequence). V dropped 0 bases and J dropped 0 bases, with 14 bases sitting between them. The CDR3 DNA reads as TGTGCCTGGAGTGTACAGAAACGGACAGCGAACACCGGGGAGCTGTTTTTT. Translated, it gives CAWSVQKRTANTGELFF.

This rearrangement joins TRBV6-1 to TRBJ2-7, with D maybe TRBD1 (6 bases). Trimming stripped 4 bases from V and 7 bases from J, with 8 bases between. The CDR3 sequence is 11 residues long. Per the germline V gene, CDR1 is MNHNS and CDR2 is SASEGT. The CDR3 region is CASSVTGEQYF. CDR3 nucleotide sequence: TGTGCCAGCAGTGTAACAGGGGAGCAGTACTTC.

The genes are TRBV9 and TRBJ2-1; no reliable D call. This CDR3 is built from 15 residues. CDR1 and CDR2 (germline): SGDLS, YYNGEE. V lost 0 bases, J lost 2 bases, and 9 bases lay in between. This CDR3 is CASSVGFHTYNEQFF. CDR3 DNA: TGTGCCAGCAGCGTAGGGTTTCACACCTACAATGAGCAGTTCTTC.

This clone showed up just once. This chain uses TRBV5-1 with TRBJ2-7; tentative D call: TRBD2 (5 bases). Trimming cost V 2 bases and J 0 bases, with 6 bases left between them. This CDR3 spans 13 amino acids. CDR1 is SGHRS and CDR2 is YFSETQ in the germline V gene. The CDR3 sequence: CASSFSASYEQYF. The CDR3 region has the DNA TGCGCCAGCAGCTTTAGCGCCTCCTACGAGCAGTACTTC.

The chain carries TRBV10-1 and TRBJ2-2, with TRBD1 identical over 7 bases. The CDR3 length is 14 residues. The germline V gene encodes CDR1 WNHNN and CDR2 SYGVQD (reference sequence). V lost 8 bases, J lost 0 bases, and 3 bases stayed unmatched. CDR3 nucleotides: TGCGCCAGCTCGGACAGGCCGAACACCGGGGAGCTGTTTTTT. As protein: CASSDRPNTGELFF.

This clone was observed a few times. The chain couples TRBV5-6 to TRBJ1-3; D gene uncertain. There are 15 residues in the CDR3. The V and J ends lost 0 bases and 7 bases respectively, with 14 bases between them. Germline CDR1 and CDR2: SGHDT and YYEEEE. CDR3 DNA: TGTGCCAGCAGCTTGGACCCACTGGGAGGGAACACCATATATTTT. This gives the protein CASSLDPLGGNTIYF.

V and J are TRBV5-4 and TRBJ1-1; 11 bases fit TRBD1. This CDR3 is 15 amino acids long. Trimming cost V 4 bases and J 4 bases; bases outside gene matches: 6. Germline assignment: CDR1 SGHNT and CDR2 YYREEE (reference sequence). The chain's CDR3 is CASSEDRGLATEAFF. CDR3 coding DNA: TGTGCCAGCAGCGAGGACAGGGGGCTTGCCACTGAAGCTTTCTTT. The full variable domain, rest sourced from reference TRBV5-4 and TRBJ1-1, is ETGVTQSPTHLIKTRGQQVTLRCSSQSGHNTVSWYQQALGQGPQFIFQYYREEENGRGNFPPRFSGLQFPNYSSELNVNALELDDSALYLCASSEDRGLATEAFFGQGTRLTVV.

This CDR3 reads CASSGQGAGSPLHF. The CDR3, as DNA: TGCGCCAGCAGTGGACAGGGGGCCGGTTCACCCCTCCACTTT. This rearrangement joins TRBV10-1 to TRBJ1-6; 10 nucleotides agree with TRBD1. The CDR3 runs to 14 residues. V was pared by 4 bases and J by 9 bases, with 3 bases of the junction left unmatched. Germline lookup yields CDR1 WNHNN and CDR2 SYGVQD (reference sequence).

V is TRBV10-3 and J is TRBJ2-7, with TRBD1 as a possible D gene (6 bases). Germline CDR1 reads ENHRY; CDR2 reads SYGVKD. This CDR3 spans 13 amino acids. V lost 5 bases to trimming and J lost 3 bases, with 11 bases between them. CDR3 amino acids: CAISTGTHYEQYF. CDR3 nucleotide sequence: TGTGCCATCAGTACCGGGACACACTACGAGCAGTACTTC.

The J gene is TRBJ2-1, the V gene TRBV6-4, with 14 bases fitting TRBD2. The length of the CDR3 is 15 residues. Germline V gene lookup returns CDR1 MRHNA and CDR2 SNTAGT. V was pared by 4 bases and J by 8 bases, with 4 bases of the junction left unmatched. The CDR3 sequence is CASSVGTSGSDEQFF. DNA of the CDR3: TGTGCCAGCAGTGTCGGGACTAGCGGGAGCGATGAGCAGTTCTTC.

CDR3 residues: CASSLGAGAEQFF. CDR3 bases: TGCGCCAGCAGCCTGGGTGCAGGTGCTGAGCAGTTCTTC. The V gene is TRBV5-1, the J gene TRBJ2-1; D uncertain. Between the trimmed V and J ends, which lost 4 bases and 9 bases, there was a span of 14 bases. CDR1 and CDR2 from the germline V gene are SGHRS and YFSETQ. The CDR3 is 13 amino acids.